Below, 13 T cell receptor beta chains from the same sample are listed, as sequenced in a study of T cells in Graves' hyperthyroidism and ophthalmopathy. The CDR3 regions of TCR beta were amplified from RNA transcripts. Using the HTBI primer set, a first-round RT-PCR was run on the TCR CDR3. TCRdb reprocessed the multiplex PCR reads via MiXCR and lists one record per CDR3 protein. The data show a few hundred thousand distinct CDR3 sequences, around 14% seen once. Sequenced input: blood. The receptors come from a woman aged 25 to 39 with Graves' hyperthyroidism.

In its sample, this clonotype was seen many times. The chain is built from TRBV18 and TRBJ2-3; no clear D. This CDR3 is 13 amino acids long. Per germline, CDR1 KGHSH and CDR2 LQKENI. Between the trimmed V and J ends, which lost 7 bases and 6 bases, there was a span of 14 bases. The DNA for the CDR3 is TGTGCCAGCTTACCGGACCACTCGGATACGCAGTATTTT. Residues: CASLPDHSDTQYF.

This clonotype was detected many times. V gene TRBV7-9 combines with J gene TRBJ1-2; D is ambiguous. Germline assignment: CDR1 SEHNR and CDR2 FQNEAQ (reference sequence). V lost 3 bases and J 4 bases, leaving 9 bases between the germline ends. The CDR3 covers 13 residues. The CDR3 reads CASSLADFYGYTF. The CDR3 DNA reads as TGTGCCAGCAGCTTGGCAGATTTCTATGGCTACACCTTC.

The genes are TRBV10-1 and TRBJ2-1; 12 bases map to TRBD2. Germline V lookup: CDR1 WNHNN, CDR2 SYGVQD (reference sequence). The CDR3 has 17 residues. V lost 0 bases to trimming and J lost 5 bases; unmatched junction nucleotides: 5. The CDR3 nucleotides are TGCGCCAGCAGTGAGTCTCTAGCGGGAGGGCTTGACAATGAGCAGTTCTTC. Residues: CASSESLAGGLDNEQFF.

This clonotype was seen ten or more times. The chain carries TRBV5-8 and TRBJ1-2; possibly TRBD1 for D (6 bases). The CDR3 runs 13 residues. Germline CDR1 reads SGHTS; CDR2 reads YDEGEE. With 4 bases removed from V and 7 bases from J, the gap between germline ends came to 14 bases. The CDR3 here is CASSGQLSSGYTF. CDR3 DNA: TGTGCCAGCAGCGGACAGCTTTCATCTGGCTACACCTTC.

The table lists this clonotype with many counts. CDR3 protein: CASSLRRGITEAFF. The CDR3 nucleotides read TGTGCCAGCAGTCTACGAAGGGGGATCACTGAAGCTTTCTTT. The chain employs TRBV27 and TRBJ1-1; TRBD1 is a possible D gene (6 bases). This CDR3 is 14 amino acids long. Germline assignment: CDR1 MNHEY and CDR2 SMNVEV (reference sequence). The germline V and J ends were trimmed by 5 bases and 4 bases, with 14 bases remaining between them.

This clonotype was counted only a few times. The chain uses TRBV5-6 and TRBJ1-4; D remains ambiguous. This CDR3 has 16 amino acids. With 4 bases removed from V and 0 bases from J, the gap between germline ends came to 13 bases. CDR1 and CDR2 (germline): SGHDT, YYEEEE. CDR3 in DNA: TGTGCCAGCAGCGCCCCCCCTTATGCAACTAATGAAAAACTGTTTTTT. It yields the protein CASSAPPYATNEKLFF.

Only a few counts were recorded for this clonotype. The V and J genes are TRBV28 and TRBJ1-1, with TRBD1 identical over 7 bases. Trimming took 0 bases from V and 0 from J; bases not matched to a gene: 4. The germline V gene encodes CDR1 MDHEN and CDR2 SYDVKM. The CDR3 loop spans 16 amino acids. CDR3 sequence (DNA): TGTGCCAGCAGTTTATGGCAAGGGGGCCTGAACACTGAAGCTTTCTTT. Protein sequence: CASSLWQGGLNTEAFF.

The CDR3 DNA reads as TGCGCCAGCAGCTTGGGCGTCTCCGCCTACGAGCAGTACTTC. Translating it yields CASSLGVSAYEQYF. The V gene is TRBV5-1, the J gene TRBJ2-7; D gene ambiguous. CDR3 length: 14 amino acids. CDR1 is SGHRS, CDR2 YFSETQ, per germline. Trimming removed 0 bases from V and 2 bases from J, with 9 bases in between.

This sequence joins TRBV7-6 and TRBJ2-4; D is undetermined. With 2 bases removed from V and 7 bases from J, the gap between germline ends came to 6 bases. This CDR3 has 12 residues. CDR1 is SGHVS, CDR2 FNYEAQ, per germline. For the CDR3, the DNA is TGTGCCAGCAGCTTATACGGGAACATTCAGTACTTC. This codes for CASSLYGNIQYF.

This clonotype was observed many times. The chain joins TRBV7-2 to TRBJ2-3; possibly TRBD2 for D (6 bases). Germline V gene lookup returns CDR1 SGHTA and CDR2 FQGNSA. The V and J ends lost 2 bases and 3 bases respectively, with 15 bases between them. The CDR3 is 16 amino acids. Here the CDR3 reads CASSLRGGSGTDTQYF. CDR3 DNA: TGTGCCAGCAGCTTAAGAGGAGGGAGTGGGACAGATACGCAGTATTTT. Filled out from reference TRBV7-2 and TRBJ2-3, the complete variable domain reads GAGVSQSPSNKVTEKGKDVELRCDPISGHTALYWYRQSLGQGLEFLIYFQGNSAPDKSGLPSDRFSAERTGGSVSTLTIQRTQQEDSAVYLCASSLRGGSGTDTQYFGPGTRLTVL.

This sequence joins TRBV9 and TRBJ2-6; D is undetermined. V was shortened by 3 bases and J by 2 bases, with 15 bases between the two germline ends. The CDR3 is 17 amino acids. Germline-derived CDR1 and CDR2 are SGDLS and YYNGEE. Here the CDR3 DNA reads TGTGCCAGCAGCGCTGCCCATCGTGGCACTGGGGCCAACGTCCTGACTTTC. It specifies CASSAAHRGTGANVLTF.

As regards this clonotype: Just one base apart from a much larger clone, this may be a read error. The chain has TRBV11-2 and TRBJ2-1; D remains ambiguous. With the DNA end fitting TRBJ2-7 better, the J assignment may be wrong. CDR1 and CDR2 from the germline V gene are SGHAT and FQNNGV. This CDR3 has 14 residues. For the CDR3, the DNA is TGTGCCAGCAGCCCAGTGGGTTCCTACAATGAGCAGTACTTC. Translation: CASSPVGSYNEQYF.

CDR3 amino acids: CATWDSKNIQYF. CDR3 DNA sequence: TGTGCCACCTGGGACAGCAAAAACATTCAGTACTTC. The chain has TRBV19 and TRBJ2-4; the match to TRBD1 covers 7 bases. This CDR3 spans 12 amino acids. CDR1 and CDR2 (germline): LNHDA, SQIVND (reference sequence). V lost 10 bases, J lost 3 bases, and 3 bases stayed unmatched.